This T cell receptor beta chain was retrieved from a study of blood T cell repertoires in COVID-19. In the study overall: Donors in the United States, Italy and Spain gave samples during acute or convalescent COVID-19. Sources were T cells, B-cell-depleted T cells, or PBMCs; the material itself was cDNA or gDNA.

The CDR3 sequence is 15 residues long. V lost 4 bases and J lost 1; bases outside the gene matches: 7. Germline V gene data show CDR1 as SGDLS and CDR2 as YYNGEE. Authors' data handling: Researchers report that nucleated cell counts were estimated from reference gene primer amplification. Some clones are missing from TCRdb's copy, which holds only in-frame ones; the method was immunoSEQ multiplex PCR. V and J calls and clone size come straight from that table; D and trimming were deduced from the DNA. Among approximately 27,000 clones listed, 80% to 90% were seen once. Material for sequencing was peripheral blood. This clonotype was sampled from a human donor with acute or convalescent COVID-19. The donor label of this sample is uncertain. The V call is TRBV9, the J call TRBJ2-7; 8 bases are a match to TRBD2. The CDR3 DNA follows: TGTGCCAGCAGCCTCGGACTAGCCCGTTCCTACGAGCAGTACTTC. This translates into CASSLGLARSYEQYF.